The clone carrying this TCR beta chain was counted only a few times. The library gave individual cDNA molecules unique molecular identifiers. Under the authors' procedure: The number of TCRs in each sample had a median of about 96,000 and spanned about 23,224 to 690,600. MiXCR, applied by TCRdb to the RACE reads, yields one record per CDR3 protein. TCRdb's processing, not the authors' own work, is the source of the V and J calls. The sample gives roughly 100,000 distinct CDR3 sequences, roughly 8% of which show up once; about 3% is in the top ten. Time point noted: healthy volunteer bleed at 2 weeks. Sequencing started from total RNA isolated from unfractionated whole blood. The source of the sample is a study of human T cells and chemical hapten exposure. This CDR3 region has 15 residues. V was clipped by 0 bases and J by 7 bases, with 13 bases between them. Germline assignment: CDR1 MNHEY and CDR2 SVGEGT.

This sequence originates from a female donor in good health. Some clones in this sample may be carry-over from other donors' samples. The sequenced sample was whole blood. The V call is TRBV6-2 or TRBV6-3, the J call TRBJ2-1, with D perhaps matching TRBD1 or TRBD2 (5 bases each). The CDR3 protein is CASSYSDWDGNEQFF. The CDR3 coding sequence is TGTGCCAGCAGTTACTCCGATTGGGACGGGAATGAGCAGTTCTTC.